These 11 T cell receptor beta chains originate from one sample sequenced in a study of cytomegalovirus exposure and HLA in healthy donors. 13 Jbeta primers and 60 Vbeta primers were used for the PCR. Some clones are missing from TCRdb's copy, which holds only in-frame ones; the method was immunoSEQ multiplex PCR. The repertoire holds 140,000 or so clones, around 75% seen once, with around 1.7% in the top ten. Sequenced sample: PBMCs. The receptors originated from a woman aged 40 to 50 in good health and CMV-seronegative.

The rearrangement uses TRBV25-1 and TRBJ1-2, with TRBD1 matching over 7 bases. Germline V gene sequence: CDR1 MGHDK, CDR2 SYGVNS. The CDR3 has 14 amino acids. The junction had 8 bases not matched to a gene; V was cut back by 3 bases and J by 7 bases. This chain's CDR3 is CASSEPTGVGGYTF. CDR3 DNA sequence: TGTGCCAGCAGTGAGCCTACAGGGGTCGGTGGCTACACCTTC.

J is TRBJ2-1 and V is TRBV30, with D tentatively TRBD1 (7 bases). Trimming cost V 2 bases and J 9 bases, with 14 bases left between them. This CDR3 is 13 amino acids long. In germline, CDR1 is GTSNPN, CDR2 SVGIG (reference sequence). CDR3 sequence: CAWSNGGGSEQFF. For the CDR3, the DNA is TGTGCCTGGAGTAACGGAGGGGGCAGTGAGCAGTTCTTC.

V is TRBV18 and J is TRBJ2-7; possibly TRBD1 for D (6 bases). Between the trimmed V and J ends, which lost 3 bases and 2 bases, there was a span of 14 bases. CDR3 length equals 15 residues. Germline loops: CDR1 KGHSH, CDR2 LQKENI. The CDR3 loop is CASSPRDKNPYEQYF. The CDR3 DNA reads as TGTGCCAGCTCACCCCGGGACAAAAATCCCTACGAGCAGTACTTC.

This chain connects TRBV18 to TRBJ1-1, with a tentative D call TRBD1 (5 bases). Germline assignment: CDR1 KGHSH and CDR2 LQKENI. Deletions cut 5 bases from V and 1 base from J, with 17 bases between. The CDR3 is 16 amino acids. CDR3 in amino acids: CASSTSSGLSNTEAFF. For the CDR3, the DNA is TGTGCCAGCTCAACCTCTTCAGGGCTTTCGAACACTGAAGCTTTCTTT.

This chain links TRBV27 with TRBJ1-6; 7 nucleotides agree with TRBD1. Per the germline V gene, CDR1 is MNHEY and CDR2 is SMNVEV (reference sequence). The CDR3 is 17 residues long. V lost 2 bases to trimming and J lost 9 bases; unmatched junction nucleotides: 13. CDR3 loop: CASSLGQVWPQFSPLHF. The CDR3 DNA reads as TGTGCCAGCAGTTTAGGACAGGTCTGGCCCCAATTTTCACCCCTCCACTTT.

The CDR3 sequence is CASSLRRTEGEAFF. CDR3 DNA sequence: TGTGCCAGCAGCTTACGTCGGACTGAAGGAGAAGCTTTCTTT. The V call is TRBV7-9, the J call TRBJ1-1; D gene uncertain. Trimming removed 2 bases at V and 8 bases at J, with 15 bases between. CDR3 length equals 14 residues. Germline assignment: CDR1 SEHNR and CDR2 FQNEAQ (reference sequence). The complete variable domain, with remaining parts taken from reference TRBV7-9 and TRBJ1-1, reads DTGVSQNPRHKITKRGQNVTFRCDPISEHNRLYWYRQTLGQGPEFLTYFQNEAQLEKSRLLSDRFSAERPKGSFSTLEIQRTEQGDSAMYLCASSLRRTEGEAFFGQGTRLTVV.

The chain links TRBV6-1 to TRBJ2-4, with D tentatively TRBD1 (6 bases). Between the trimmed V and J ends, which lost 6 bases and 6 bases, there was a span of 12 bases. Germline-derived CDR1 and CDR2 are MNHNS and SASEGT. The CDR3 extends over 13 amino acids. The CDR3 sequence is CASRSEQGNIQYF. The CDR3 coding sequence is TGTGCCAGCAGGTCCGAACAGGGAAACATTCAGTACTTC.

The sample holds a few counts of this clone. This chain links TRBV2 with TRBJ1-5; TRBD1 matches 7 bases. This CDR3 is built from 13 residues. Per germline, CDR1 SNHLY and CDR2 FYNNEI. Unmatched junction bases numbered 9, after V lost 6 bases and J lost 10 bases. CDR3 sequence reads: CASRRDSGGPQHF. The CDR3 region has the DNA TGTGCCAGCAGACGGGACAGCGGGGGACCCCAGCATTTT. The complete variable domain, with remaining parts taken from reference TRBV2 and TRBJ1-5, reads EPEVTQTPSHQVTQMGQEVILRCVPISNHLYFYWYRQILGQKVEFLVSFYNNEISEKSEIFDDQFSVERPDGSNFTLKIRSTKLEDSAMYFCASRRDSGGPQHFGDGTRLSIL.

V usage is TRBV5-6 and J usage is TRBJ2-1, with D uncertain. The CDR3 covers 15 residues. V lost 5 bases and J 7 bases, leaving 19 bases between the germline ends. Germline lookup yields CDR1 SGHDT and CDR2 YYEEEE. CDR3 sequence (DNA): TGTGCCAGCAGTTTAACAAAAACCGCCTTTAATGAGCAGTTCTTC. This encodes CASSLTKTAFNEQFF.

The J gene is TRBJ2-1, the V gene TRBV5-1; possible D gene TRBD2, 6 bases. The CDR3 loop spans 13 amino acids. Germline values: CDR1 SGHRS, CDR2 YFSETQ. Trimming took off 6 bases at V and 12 bases at J, with 19 bases between the two ends. DNA of the CDR3: TGCGCCAGCAACCGGGGGAGCGGAGAACCGCAGTTCTTC. Its protein product is CASNRGSGEPQFF.

This rearrangement joins TRBV11-3 to TRBJ2-3; 7 bases agree with TRBD2. Trimming removed 1 base from V and 4 bases from J; junction bases left unmatched: 2. Germline CDR1 SGHNT, CDR2 YENEEA. There are 14 residues in the CDR3. This CDR3 is CASSLARGADTQYF. In DNA, the CDR3 is TGTGCCAGCAGCTTAGCCCGGGGGGCAGATACGCAGTATTTT.